These T cell receptor beta chains were read from a single sample in a study of T cells after yellow fever vaccination. A single record per CDR3 protein comes from TCRdb applying MiXCR to the 5' RACE reads. This sample has 200,000 to 300,000 distinct CDR3 sequences, with 13% found just once. The sample was CD4+ T cells sorted from PBMCs, taken 45 days after the yellow fever booster vaccination. The receptors were gathered from a man aged 30 to 39 who received the YFV17D yellow fever vaccine. The CDR3 runs from the conserved cysteine through the conserved F or W. A D gene is named only where the DNA matches it firmly. Rows may omit the clone size; those that give it use once, few, many or a size class.

size,D,length,J,V,CDR3,DNA
few,TRBD1,15,TRBJ1-2,TRBV29-1,CSVTGTGEANYGYTF,TGCAGCGTTACCGGGACAGGGGAAGCTAACTATGGCTACACCTTC
-,TRBD2,17,TRBJ2-5,TRBV6-1,CASSADPTSGMQETQYF,TGTGCCAGCAGTGCAGATCCGACTAGCGGGATGCAAGAGACCCAGTACTTC
few,-,14,TRBJ2-1,TRBV20-1,CSARRVSSYNEQFF,TGCAGTGCTAGGCGGGTGAGCTCCTACAATGAGCAGTTCTTC
few,TRBD1,18,TRBJ2-3,TRBV4-2,CASSQEGGWTGVKDTQYF,TGTGCCAGCAGCCAAGAGGGAGGTTGGACAGGGGTTAAAGATACGCAGTATTTT
-,TRBD1,16,TRBJ2-2,TRBV3-1,CASSLLHTGGSGELFF,TGTGCCAGCAGCCTCCTACACACAGGGGGGTCCGGGGAGCTGTTTTTT
few,TRBD2,15,TRBJ2-5,TRBV5-1,CASRDYTSGQETQYF,TGCGCCAGCAGGGACTACACTAGCGGCCAAGAGACCCAGTACTTC
few,TRBD1,14,TRBJ2-3,TRBV5-5,CASSTGTATDTQYF,TGTGCCAGCAGCACCGGGACAGCGACAGATACGCAGTATTTT
few,-,12,TRBJ2-7,TRBV6-2/TRBV6-3,CASSSAWGEQYF,TGTGCCAGCAGTTCCGCCTGGGGGGAGCAGTACTTC
-,TRBD2,15,TRBJ2-3,TRBV5-1,CASRPSGTRSDTQYF,TGCGCCAGCAGACCCTCCGGGACTAGATCAGATACGCAGTATTTT
-,-,12,TRBJ1-4,TRBV12-3/TRBV12-4,CASSLFQEKLFF,TGTGCCAGCAGTTTGTTTCAGGAAAAACTGTTTTTT
few,TRBD1,14,TRBJ2-1,TRBV7-2,CASRQGAWGNEQFF,TGTGCCAGCAGGCAGGGGGCTTGGGGCAATGAGCAGTTCTTC
few,-,17,TRBJ2-3,TRBV5-5,CASSLAPVDSFSDTQYF,TGTGCCAGCAGCTTGGCCCCAGTTGATAGCTTCTCAGATACGCAGTATTTT
few,-,12,TRBJ2-7,TRBV21-1,CASSKAQPGQYF,TGTGCCAGCAGCAAGGCCCAACCAGGGCAGTACTTC
-,-,14,TRBJ2-2,TRBV5-1,CASRAGQPTGELFF,TGCGCCAGCAGGGCGGGGCAGCCCACCGGGGAGCTGTTTTTT
once,-,13,TRBJ1-2,TRBV7-8,CASSLTEDYGYTF,TGTGCCAGCAGCTTGACAGAAGACTATGGCTACACCTTC
few,TRBD2,19,TRBJ2-3,TRBV15,CATSTRRLAGGLGADTQYF,TGTGCCACCAGCACACGGAGGCTAGCGGGAGGGCTCGGGGCAGATACGCAGTATTTT
few,-,12,TRBJ2-1,TRBV19,CASSIFGDEQFF,TGTGCCAGTAGTATTTTCGGAGATGAGCAGTTCTTC
-,-,14,TRBJ2-3,TRBV5-4,CASSLRLDTDTQYF,TGTGCCAGCAGCTTGCGATTAGACACAGATACGCAGTATTTT
many,TRBD2,15,TRBJ2-1,TRBV5-1,CASSFVLAVHNEQFF,TGCGCCAGCAGCTTTGTCCTAGCGGTACACAATGAGCAGTTCTTC
-,-,15,TRBJ1-3,TRBV27,CASSLGRSSGNTIYF,TGTGCCAGCAGTTTGGGCAGGTCGTCTGGAAACACCATATATTTT
-,-,12,TRBJ2-7,TRBV11-2,CASIADAYEQYF,TGTGCCAGCATCGCAGATGCCTACGAGCAGTACTTC
-,TRBD2,16,TRBJ2-2,TRBV7-2,CASRPGLAENTGELFF,TGTGCCAGCAGACCCGGACTAGCGGAAAACACCGGGGAGCTGTTTTTT
-,-,12,TRBJ2-1,TRBV6-2/TRBV6-3,CASSPFYNEQFF,TGTGCCAGCAGTCCCTTCTACAATGAGCAGTTCTTC
-,-,15,TRBJ1-3,TRBV7-2,CASSLEPLSGNTIYF,TGTGCCAGCAGCTTAGAGCCTCTCTCTGGAAACACCATATATTTT